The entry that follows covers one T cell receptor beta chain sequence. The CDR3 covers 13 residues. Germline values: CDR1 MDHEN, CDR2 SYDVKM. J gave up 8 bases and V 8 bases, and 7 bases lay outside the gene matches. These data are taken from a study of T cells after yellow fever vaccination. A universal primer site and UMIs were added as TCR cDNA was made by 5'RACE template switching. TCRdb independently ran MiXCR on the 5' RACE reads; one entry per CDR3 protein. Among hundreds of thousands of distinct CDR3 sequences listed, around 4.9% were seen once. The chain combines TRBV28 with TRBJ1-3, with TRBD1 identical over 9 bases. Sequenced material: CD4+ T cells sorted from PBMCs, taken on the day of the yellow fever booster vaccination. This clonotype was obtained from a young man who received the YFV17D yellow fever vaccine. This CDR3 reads CASLRDRVDTIYF. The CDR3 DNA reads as TGTGCCAGCCTCCGGGACAGGGTAGACACCATATATTTT.